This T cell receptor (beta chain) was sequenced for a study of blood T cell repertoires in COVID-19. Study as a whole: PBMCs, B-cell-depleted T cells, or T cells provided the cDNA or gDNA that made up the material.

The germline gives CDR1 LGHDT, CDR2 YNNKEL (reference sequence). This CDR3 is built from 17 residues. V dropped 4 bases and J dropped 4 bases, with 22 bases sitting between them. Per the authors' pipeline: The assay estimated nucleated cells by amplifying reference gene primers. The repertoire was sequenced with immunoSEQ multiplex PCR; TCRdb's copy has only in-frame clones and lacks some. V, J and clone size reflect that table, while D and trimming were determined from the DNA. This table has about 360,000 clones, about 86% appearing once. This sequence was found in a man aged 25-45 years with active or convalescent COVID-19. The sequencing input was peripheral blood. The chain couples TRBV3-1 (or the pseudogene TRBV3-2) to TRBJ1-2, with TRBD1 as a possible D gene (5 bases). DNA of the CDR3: TGTGCCAGCAGCCGTAGGACACTCGGAAAAGTCTTCTATGGCTACACCTTC. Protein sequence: CASSRRTLGKVFYGYTF.